The clone carrying this TCR beta chain is a singleton in its sample. In the original workflow: Amplification from reference gene primers served as the basis for estimated nucleated cell counts. TCRdb's copy holds only in-frame clones and misses some; the assay was immunoSEQ multiplex PCR. V, J and clone size derive from that table, while D and trimming were established from the DNA sequence. In the table there are roughly 57,000 clones, 77% of which are singletons. This sample was included in a study of blood T cell repertoires in COVID-19. The overall study: Some COVID-19 samples were acute and others convalescent; all came from the United States, Italy and Spain. T cells, B-cell-depleted T cells, or PBMCs supplied cDNA or gDNA.

CDR3 size: 15 residues. Germline assignment: CDR1 SNHLY and CDR2 FYNNEI. V lost 6 bases to trimming and J lost 1 base; unmatched junction nucleotides: 6. The TCR originated in a man aged 70 or older with active or convalescent COVID-19. The sample was peripheral blood. The chain carries TRBV2 and TRBJ2-5, with TRBD1 matching 9 bases. The CDR3 is CASRPDRGFQETQYF. In DNA, the CDR3 is TGTGCCAGCAGACCCGACAGGGGGTTCCAAGAGACCCAGTACTTC.